The 6 T cell receptor beta chains below come from one sample, sequenced in a study of T cell responses to AZD1222 COVID-19 vaccine. Libraries were prepared by immunoSEQ multiplex PCR; TCRdb keeps only in-frame clonotypes and omits some of them. The table shows roughly 120,000 clones, with 80% to 90% occurring only once. The source material was peripheral blood, sampled on day 0 of AZD1222 vaccination. The source of these receptors is an adult in good health.

The J gene is TRBJ1-2, the V gene TRBV14; D perhaps matches TRBD1 (5 bases). The CDR3 extends over 15 amino acids. Trimming took 2 bases from V and 4 from J, leaving 14 bases between them. The germline CDR1 and CDR2 sequences are SGHDN and FVKESK. The chain's CDR3 is CASSQWGSSLYGYTF. CDR3 DNA sequence: TGTGCCAGCAGCCAATGGGGCAGTTCGCTCTATGGCTACACCTTC.

CDR3 loop: CAWTPGGTMAFF. In DNA form, the CDR3 reads TGTGCCTGGACCCCGGGGGGGACAATGGCTTTCTTT. The chain couples TRBV30 to TRBJ1-1; TRBD1 might be the D (6 bases). The germline CDR1 and CDR2 sequences are GTSNPN and SVGIG (reference sequence). Trimming stripped 4 bases from V and 11 bases from J, with 17 bases between. The CDR3 has 12 residues.

Only one count was recorded for this clone. The chain has TRBV3-1 (or the pseudogene TRBV3-2) and TRBJ2-5; D unresolved. Trimming removed 0 bases from V and 3 bases from J, with 8 bases in between. From germline, CDR1 is LGHDT and CDR2 YNNKEL (reference sequence). CDR3 length: 14 residues. The chain's CDR3 is CASSQERAEETQYF. The CDR3 DNA sequence: TGTGCCAGCAGCCAAGAGCGAGCAGAAGAGACCCAGTACTTC.

This chain links TRBV28 with TRBJ2-3; 7 bases agree with TRBD2. Germline CDR1 and CDR2: MDHEN and SYDVKM. The CDR3 has 17 residues. V lost 5 bases and J lost 3; bases outside the gene matches: 14. The CDR3 sequence is CASSLLRGAGATDTQYF. CDR3 nucleotide sequence: TGTGCCAGCAGTCTCCTTCGAGGGGCGGGAGCGACAGATACGCAGTATTTT.

The V call is TRBV14, the J call TRBJ1-6; D call uncertain. With 4 bases removed from V and 3 bases from J, the gap between germline ends came to 4 bases. In germline, CDR1 is SGHDN, CDR2 FVKESK. The CDR3 spans 13 residues. The CDR3 here is CASSLYYNSPLHF. The CDR3, as DNA: TGTGCCAGCAGCCTATACTATAATTCACCCCTCCACTTT.

The chain recombines TRBV27 with TRBJ1-1, with D perhaps matching TRBD1 (5 bases). The germline V and J ends were trimmed by 6 bases and 8 bases, with 13 bases remaining between them. The CDR3 spans 12 residues. CDR1 MNHEY and CDR2 SMNVEV come from the germline V gene (reference sequence). This CDR3 is CASSFRESEAFF. In nucleotides, the CDR3 is TGTGCCAGCAGCTTCAGGGAGTCAGAAGCTTTCTTT.